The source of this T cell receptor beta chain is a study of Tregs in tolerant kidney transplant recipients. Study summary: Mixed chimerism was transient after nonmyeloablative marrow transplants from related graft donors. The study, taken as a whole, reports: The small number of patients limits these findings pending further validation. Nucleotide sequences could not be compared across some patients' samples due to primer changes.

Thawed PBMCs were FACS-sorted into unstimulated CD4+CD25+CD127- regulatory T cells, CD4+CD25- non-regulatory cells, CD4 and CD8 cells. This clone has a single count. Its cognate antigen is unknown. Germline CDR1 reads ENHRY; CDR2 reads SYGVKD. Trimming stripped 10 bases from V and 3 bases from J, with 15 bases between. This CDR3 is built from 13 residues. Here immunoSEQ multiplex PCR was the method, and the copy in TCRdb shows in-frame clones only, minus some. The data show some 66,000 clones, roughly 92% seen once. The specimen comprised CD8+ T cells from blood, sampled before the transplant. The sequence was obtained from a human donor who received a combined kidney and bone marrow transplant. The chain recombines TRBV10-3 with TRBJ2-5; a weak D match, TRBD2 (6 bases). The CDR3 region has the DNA TGTGCCAGCATGTCTGGGACTGAAGAGACCCAGTACTTC. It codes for CASMSGTEETQYF.